The 14 T cell receptor beta chains reported below all come from one sample, sequenced in a study of chemoradiotherapy in HPV16-positive cancers (dated by TCRdb to the early 2020s). Library prep was done by the immunoSEQ multiplex PCR assay. The table comes from immuneACCESS by way of TCRdb, which keeps in-frame sequences with V and J called. Part of the clones is missing from these tables; in studies checked, under half for an unresolved V gene and the rest for unknown reasons. The sample contains about 7,800 clones, about 63% of them found a single time. The ten largest account for roughly 29% of the sample. Sampling was performed from a patient who underwent chemoradiotherapy. The receptors shown here come from a human donor with HPV-associated anogenital cancer.

The chain joins TRBV5-1 to TRBJ2-1; a possible D gene is TRBD1 (6 bases). Trimming took 1 base from V and 4 from J, leaving 12 bases between them. The CDR3 covers 15 residues. Germline CDR1 is SGHRS and CDR2 is YFSETQ. CDR3 sequence reads: CASSLSAGVYNEQFF. The CDR3 DNA reads TGCGCCAGCAGCTTGAGTGCAGGGGTATACAATGAGCAGTTCTTC.

The genes are TRBV7-2 and TRBJ2-5; the match to TRBD1 covers 10 bases. Germline CDR1 is SGHTA and CDR2 is FQGNSA. V was pared by 5 bases and J by 7 bases, with 22 bases of the junction left unmatched. The CDR3 contains 19 residues. CDR3 amino acids: CASSIGERTGGINRRTQYF. As DNA, the CDR3 is TGTGCCAGCAGCATAGGGGAGAGGACAGGGGGGATCAATCGGAGGACCCAGTACTTC.

V usage is TRBV7-8 and J usage is TRBJ1-4; 7 positions match TRBD1. This CDR3 has 16 amino acids. Looked up from germline, CDR1 is SGHVS and CDR2 is FQNEAQ. The junction had 9 bases not matched to a gene; V was cut back by 5 bases and J by 3 bases. The CDR3 reads CASSRSAGQPNEKLFF. CDR3 DNA sequence: TGTGCCAGCAGCCGTTCGGCGGGACAGCCTAATGAAAAACTGTTTTTT.

This chain links TRBV29-1 with TRBJ2-1; 7 bases are shared with TRBD1. Per germline, CDR1 SQVTM and CDR2 ANQGSEA. V shed 7 bases and J 3 bases; nucleotides not matched to a gene: 6. The CDR3 length is 13 residues. The CDR3 sequence is CSGGQTIYNEQFF. CDR3 DNA sequence: TGCAGCGGGGGACAGACTATCTACAATGAGCAGTTCTTC.

A note on this clone: An end of the junction differs from the germline gene, which may be a read error. The rearrangement links TRBV5-1 to TRBJ2-5, with D maybe TRBD1 (5 bases). In germline, CDR1 is SGHRS, CDR2 YFSETQ. The CDR3 sequence is 13 residues long. CDR3 amino acids: CASSMTDQETQYF. CDR3 nucleotide sequence: TGCGCCAGCAGCATGACAGACCAGGAGACCCAGTACTTC.

The V gene is TRBV11-3, the J gene TRBJ2-7, with TRBD1 as a possible D gene (6 bases). CDR3 length: 14 residues. Trimming pared 6 bases from V and 3 bases from J, leaving 15 bases between. The germline gives CDR1 SGHNT, CDR2 YENEEA. CDR3 sequence (DNA): TGTGCCAGCAGGCTGACAGGCAGGGGCTACGAGCAGTACTTC. Translating gives CASRLTGRGYEQYF.

This clone has only one observation. This rearrangement joins TRBV5-1 to TRBJ2-3, with 7 bases aligning to TRBD2. CDR1 and CDR2 from the germline V gene are SGHRS and YFSETQ. The CDR3 loop spans 15 amino acids. V was pared by 1 base and J by 6 bases, with 8 bases of the junction left unmatched. The CDR3 protein is CASSLRTRTSDTQYF. CDR3 DNA: TGCGCCAGCAGCTTGCGGACTAGAACGTCCGATACGCAGTATTTT.

The V gene is TRBV6-5, the J gene TRBJ1-2; 8 bases are a match to TRBD1. The CDR3 loop spans 15 amino acids. The junction had 8 bases not matched to a gene; V was cut back by 6 bases and J by 2 bases. From germline, CDR1 is MNHEY and CDR2 SVGAGI. The chain's CDR3 is CASRTGTGPNYGYTF. CDR3 DNA: TGTGCCAGCAGAACCGGGACAGGACCAAACTATGGCTACACCTTC.

This chain joins TRBV7-9 and TRBJ2-2; 7 bases are a match to TRBD1. V lost 6 bases and J lost 3; bases outside the gene matches: 10. The CDR3 sequence is 16 residues long. CDR1 SEHNR and CDR2 FQNEAQ come from the germline V gene (reference sequence). The DNA of the CDR3 is TGTGCCAGCAGACCTAGACAGGGCCGTTACACCGGGGAGCTGTTTTTT. Translation gives CASRPRQGRYTGELFF.

This rearrangement joins TRBV5-6 to TRBJ2-7; no clear D. The V gene lost 4 bases and the J gene lost 2 bases, with 4 bases spanning the gap. This CDR3 region has 11 residues. Germline assignment: CDR1 SGHDT and CDR2 YYEEEE. Here the CDR3 DNA reads TGTGCCAGCAGCGAACCCTACGAGCAGTACTTC. Its translation: CASSEPYEQYF.

The J gene is TRBJ1-5, the V gene TRBV27; D is unresolved. Germline V gene lookup returns CDR1 MNHEY and CDR2 SMNVEV (reference sequence). This CDR3 region has 14 residues. Trimming left V 8 bases short and J 4 bases short, with 15 bases between. The CDR3 here is CASRPGLGNQPQHF. In DNA form, the CDR3 reads TGTGCCAGCCGACCCGGGTTGGGGAATCAGCCCCAGCATTTT.

This chain joins TRBV7-9 and TRBJ2-1; no clear D gene. The length of the CDR3 is 12 residues. CDR1 SEHNR and CDR2 FQNEAQ come from the germline V gene (reference sequence). The ends were cut back, 4 bases at V and 9 bases at J, with 10 bases in the middle. The CDR3 DNA sequence: TGTGCCAGCAGCTCTGACCGTTTTGAGCAGTTCTTC. Protein sequence: CASSSDRFEQFF.

The chain couples TRBV7-2 to TRBJ1-1, with no clear D. Trimming removed 1 base from V and 5 bases from J, with 14 bases in between. Per the germline V gene, CDR1 is SGHTA and CDR2 is FQGNSA. The CDR3 runs 15 residues. The CDR3 loop reads CASSLEVLRYTEAFF. Written as DNA, the CDR3 is TGTGCCAGCAGCTTAGAAGTGCTACGCTATACTGAAGCTTTCTTT.

DNA of the CDR3: TGTGCCAGCAGCCAACTCACCTCCCAAGGGACCCTCCACTTT. This gives the protein CASSQLTSQGTLHF. V usage is TRBV14 and J usage is TRBJ1-6; D gene ambiguous. V gave up 2 bases and J gave up 14 bases, with 16 bases separating them. The CDR3 spans 14 residues. Germline values: CDR1 SGHDN, CDR2 FVKESK.